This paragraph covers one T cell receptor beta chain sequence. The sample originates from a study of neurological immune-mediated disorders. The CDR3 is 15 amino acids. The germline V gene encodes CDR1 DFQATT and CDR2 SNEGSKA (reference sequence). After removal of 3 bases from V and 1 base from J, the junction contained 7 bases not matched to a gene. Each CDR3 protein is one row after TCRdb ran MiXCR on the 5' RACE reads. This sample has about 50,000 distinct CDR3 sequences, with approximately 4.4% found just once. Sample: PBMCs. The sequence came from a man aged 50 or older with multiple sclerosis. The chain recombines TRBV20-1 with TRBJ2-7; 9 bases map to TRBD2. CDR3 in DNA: TGCAGTGCTAGGGGAACTAGCGGGTCTTCCTACGAGCAGTACTTC. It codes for CSARGTSGSSYEQYF.